This T cell receptor beta chain was profiled in a study of blood T cells in healthy people across ages. The length of the CDR3 is 12 residues. Germline V gives CDR1 MNHEY, CDR2 SVGAGI. Trimming removed 0 bases from V and 6 bases from J, with 3 bases in between. General study results and limits: It was held that diversity estimates obtained from one million T cells represented underestimates.

At least ten counts were recorded for this clonotype. Antigen specificity is unknown. The authors ran a second PCR of 7 to 11 cycles using a sample-barcoded 5' primer and a J-beta primer mix. The template-switch adaptor was a 5' adaptor with 12 random nucleotides. It tagged each cDNA molecule. A single record per CDR3 protein comes from TCRdb applying MiXCR to the 5' RACE reads. The sample has roughly 800,000 distinct CDR3 sequences, approximately 35% seen once. The chain uses TRBV6-5 and TRBJ2-1; D is unresolved. Sequenced input: blood. The origin of this receptor is a young man in good health. The CDR3 nucleotides read TGTGCCAGCAGTTACTCGGGCAATGAGCAGTTCTTC. This codes for CASSYSGNEQFF.